The 30 T cell receptor beta chains below all came from one sample that was sequenced in a study of cytomegalovirus exposure and HLA in healthy donors. Vbeta (60) and Jbeta (13) primers were used in the PCR. Sequencing was performed with immunoSEQ multiplex PCR; in TCRdb, only in-frame clones are kept and a portion is missing. Of about 140,000 clones listed, just under 85% are singletons. Input material: PBMCs. The receptor source for this set is a man in his thirties or forties in good health and CMV-seropositive.

This chain links TRBV25-1 with TRBJ1-6; D is unclear. The V end was cut by 0 bases, the J end by 5 bases, with 8 bases between. The germline V gene encodes CDR1 MGHDK and CDR2 SYGVNS. This CDR3 spans 15 amino acids. The CDR3 protein is CASSEYRIDNSPLHF. The CDR3 nucleotides are TGTGCCAGCAGTGAATACAGGATAGATAATTCACCCCTCCACTTT.

The chain employs TRBV27 and TRBJ2-3; 9 bases are a match to TRBD2. CDR1 and CDR2 from the germline V gene are MNHEY and SMNVEV (reference sequence). V lost 6 bases, J lost 1 base, and 2 bases stayed unmatched. This CDR3 region has 14 residues. DNA of the CDR3: TGTGCCAGCAGATCTAGCGGGGGCACAGATACGCAGTATTTT. Encoded protein: CASRSSGGTDTQYF.

This clone was seen a single time. CDR3 amino acids: CASSLMARDSLYEQYF. The CDR3 DNA reads as TGTGCCAGCAGCCTCATGGCCCGGGACAGCCTCTACGAGCAGTACTTC. J is TRBJ2-7 and V is TRBV14; 7 nucleotides line up with TRBD1. V was pared by 4 bases and J by 3 bases, with 12 bases of the junction left unmatched. The CDR3 covers 16 residues. Germline CDR1 is SGHDN and CDR2 is FVKESK. The whole variable domain, filled in from reference TRBV14 and TRBJ2-7, reads EAGVTQFPSHSVIEKGQTVTLRCDPISGHDNLYWYRRVMGKEIKFLLHFVKESKQDESGMPNNRFLAERTGGTYSTLKVQPAELEDSGVYFCASSLMARDSLYEQYFGPGTRLTVT.

This clone was counted once. The chain is built from TRBV29-1 and TRBJ1-5; 8 bases fit TRBD1. The germline CDR1 and CDR2 sequences are SQVTM and ANQGSEA. This CDR3 is built from 13 residues. J lost 6 bases, V lost 7 bases, and 8 bases had no gene match. CDR3 loop: CSAGPGGGQPQHF. CDR3 nucleotides: TGCAGCGCTGGGCCAGGGGGCGGTCAGCCCCAGCATTTT.

V usage is TRBV7-8 and J usage is TRBJ2-2; perhaps TRBD2 as D (6 bases). The CDR3 is 15 residues long. From germline, CDR1 is SGHVS and CDR2 FQNEAQ. Trimming took 5 bases from V and 6 from J, leaving 16 bases between them. CDR3 loop: CASSMRSDYAGELFF. DNA of the CDR3: TGTGCCAGCAGCATGCGCTCGGACTACGCCGGGGAGCTGTTTTTT. Complete variable domain (other parts from reference TRBV7-8 and TRBJ2-2): GAGVSQSPRYKVAKRGQDVALRCDPISGHVSLFWYQQALGQGPEFLTYFQNEAQLDKSGLPSDRFFAERPEGSVSTLKIQRTQQEDSAVYLCASSMRSDYAGELFFGEGSRLTVL.

This chain links TRBV18 with TRBJ2-7; no definite D call. Trimming cost V 2 bases and J 7 bases, with 15 bases left between them. The CDR3 contains 14 residues. Germline CDR1 and CDR2: KGHSH and LQKENI. In nucleotides, the CDR3 is TGTGCCAGCTCACCAGCGGCGAAAGTAAGGGAGCAGTACTTC. Translated: CASSPAAKVREQYF.

The CDR3 loop is CASSRGGLRDNYGYTF. DNA of the CDR3: TGCGCCAGCAGCCGTGGGGGATTGCGGGACAACTATGGCTACACCTTC. The V call is TRBV4-1, the J call TRBJ1-2; TRBD1 is a possible D gene (5 bases). The CDR3 is 16 amino acids. Trimming removed 4 bases from V and 2 bases from J, with 17 bases in between. From germline, CDR1 is MGHRA and CDR2 YSYEKL.

V is TRBV19 and J is TRBJ1-1, with 7 bases identical to TRBD1. J lost 4 bases, V lost 5 bases, and 4 bases had no gene match. Germline V gene sequence: CDR1 LNHDA, CDR2 SQIVND (reference sequence). CDR3 length: 13 residues. The CDR3 DNA sequence: TGTGCCAGTAGTCCCCACAGGGGCACTGAAGCTTTCTTT. It encodes CASSPHRGTEAFF.

This clone was detected only a few times. An end of the junction does not agree with germline; a read error may underlie this. This chain links TRBV5-6 with TRBJ2-7; 8 bases are shared with TRBD1. CDR3 length equals 11 residues. Germline assignment: CDR1 SGHDT and CDR2 YYEEEE. The CDR3 is CASSLGLDRAF. The CDR3 nucleotides read TGTGCCAGCAGCTTGGGATTGGACAGGGCCTTC. The full variable domain, with the rest looked up from reference TRBV5-6 and TRBJ2-7, is DAGVTQSPTHLIKTRGQQVTLRCSPKSGHDTVSWYQQALGQGPQFIFQYYEEEERQRGNFPDRFSGHQFPNYSSELNVNALLLGDSALYLCASSLGLDRAFGPGTRLTVT.

The chain carries TRBV7-9 and TRBJ2-7; D is unclear. V was trimmed by 6 bases and J by 3 bases, leaving 9 bases between them. Germline CDR1 SEHNR, CDR2 FQNEAQ (reference sequence). The CDR3 is 12 residues long. The CDR3 sequence is CASRGSRYEQYF. The DNA of the CDR3 is TGTGCCAGCAGGGGCAGTCGCTACGAGCAGTACTTC.

V and J are TRBV4-2 and TRBJ2-7; TRBD2 might be the D (7 bases). The CDR3 length is 15 residues. Deletions cut 1 base from V and 0 bases from J, with 10 bases between. Germline assignment: CDR1 LGHNA and CDR2 YNFKEQ. Written as DNA, the CDR3 is TGTGCCAGCAGCCAAGGGGGGGGGCCCTCCTACGAGCAGTACTTC. This gives the protein CASSQGGGPSYEQYF.

This chain joins TRBV14 and TRBJ2-1; 8 nucleotides line up with TRBD2. Germline values: CDR1 SGHDN, CDR2 FVKESK. Losses at the gene ends were 4 bases for V and 4 bases for J; bases not matched to a gene: 9. This CDR3 is 16 amino acids long. The CDR3, as DNA: TGTGCCAGCAGCCGGTTGGATAGCGGGAAATACAATGAGCAGTTCTTC. As protein: CASSRLDSGKYNEQFF.

The V call is TRBV29-1, the J call TRBJ2-3; 12 bases line up with TRBD1. The germline V gene has CDR1 SQVTM and CDR2 ANQGSEA. The trim removed 7 bases at V and 5 bases at J, leaving 10 bases unmatched. This CDR3 is built from 15 residues. In DNA, the CDR3 is TGCAGCGCTATCTTGGGACAGGGGGCTGGAGATACGCAGTATTTT. It codes for CSAILGQGAGDTQYF.

This chain uses TRBV6-6 with TRBJ1-6; 9 bases match TRBD1. CDR3 length: 14 residues. Germline values: CDR1 MNHNY, CDR2 SVGAGI (reference sequence). The V gene end was trimmed by 2 bases and the J gene end by 7 bases; junction bases not matched to a gene: 0. The CDR3 sequence is CASSYGTGNSPLHF. The CDR3 coding sequence is TGTGCCAGCAGTTACGGGACAGGGAATTCACCCCTCCACTTT.

V gene TRBV5-4 combines with J gene TRBJ1-1, with D perhaps matching TRBD1 (5 bases). Trimming cost V 5 bases and J 3 bases, with 17 bases left between them. From germline, CDR1 is SGHNT and CDR2 YYREEE (reference sequence). CDR3 size: 15 residues. CDR3 nucleotides: TGTGCCAGCAGATCCGGGGGGGGAAGCTACACTGAAGCTTTCTTT. It specifies CASRSGGGSYTEAFF.

CDR3 nucleotide sequence: TGCGCCAGCAGCTTGGCCAGTGCTGGAAACACCATATATTTT. Translation gives CASSLASAGNTIYF. The chain combines TRBV5-1 with TRBJ1-3; D is unresolved. The CDR3 has 14 amino acids. Between the trimmed V and J ends, which lost 0 bases and 2 bases, there was a span of 6 bases. The germline V gene has CDR1 SGHRS and CDR2 YFSETQ. Full variable domain (outside the CDR3, taken from reference TRBV5-1 and TRBJ1-3): KAGVTQTPRYLIKTRGQQVTLSCSPISGHRSVSWYQQTPGQGLQFLFEYFSETQRNKGNFPGRFSGRQFSNSRSEMNVSTLELGDSALYLCASSLASAGNTIYFGEGSWLTVV.

This rearrangement joins TRBV11-2 to TRBJ2-1; possible D gene TRBD2, 5 bases. The ends were cut back, 2 bases at V and 9 bases at J, with 17 bases in the middle. CDR1 and CDR2 (germline): SGHAT, FQNNGV. This CDR3 contains 15 residues. CDR3 amino acids: CASSLTLLVEGEQFF. Written as DNA, the CDR3 is TGTGCCAGCAGCTTAACTCTGCTAGTAGAGGGTGAGCAGTTCTTC.

The chain combines TRBV4-1 with TRBJ2-1; a possible D gene is TRBD1 (6 bases). Trimming cost V 4 bases and J 2 bases, with 15 bases left between them. The germline V gene has CDR1 MGHRA and CDR2 YSYEKL. The CDR3 loop spans 16 amino acids. DNA of the CDR3: TGCGCCAGCAGCCCCTCGGGCAGGGGAGCCTACAATGAGCAGTTCTTC. It specifies CASSPSGRGAYNEQFF.

The chain carries TRBV7-2 and TRBJ2-5, with 9 bases fitting TRBD1. Germline CDR1 reads SGHTA; CDR2 reads FQGNSA. V trimming: 4 bases; J trimming: 4 bases; junction bases outside the gene matches: 4. This CDR3 has 14 amino acids. CDR3 sequence reads: CASSSGQGLETQYF. The CDR3 nucleotides are TGTGCCAGCAGCTCCGGACAGGGGCTAGAGACCCAGTACTTC.

This chain joins TRBV4-2 and TRBJ1-1, with D possibly matching TRBD1 (6 bases). CDR1 is LGHNA, CDR2 YNFKEQ, per germline. V lost 0 bases and J 1 base, leaving 12 bases between the germline ends. The length of the CDR3 is 16 residues. The CDR3 sequence is CASSQDPGAQNTEAFF. CDR3 nucleotide sequence: TGTGCCAGCAGCCAAGATCCAGGGGCCCAGAACACTGAAGCTTTCTTT.

V usage is TRBV7-3 and J usage is TRBJ2-2, with TRBD2 matching 8 bases. Germline CDR1 SGHTA, CDR2 FQGTGA. The CDR3 consists of 16 residues. With 5 bases clipped from V and 4 bases from J, the junction kept 9 bases outside the gene matches. CDR3 bases: TGTGCCAGCAGCCTGAGGCCCGGGGGGGGCACCGGGGAGCTGTTTTTT. Residues: CASSLRPGGGTGELFF.

V and J are TRBV7-9 and TRBJ2-5, with D uncertain. CDR1 is SEHNR, CDR2 FQNEAQ, per germline (reference sequence). The V end was cut by 1 base, the J end by 3 bases, with 9 bases between. CDR3 size: 14 residues. In DNA form, the CDR3 reads TGTGCCAGCAGCTTAGACGCTATGGAAGAGACCCAGTACTTC. Its translation is CASSLDAMEETQYF.

The chain uses TRBV28 and TRBJ1-2; 7 bases line up with TRBD1. CDR1 is MDHEN, CDR2 SYDVKM, per germline. The junction had 5 bases not matched to a gene; V was cut back by 3 bases and J by 4 bases. CDR3 length: 14 amino acids. The CDR3 sequence: CASSFMTGPYGYTF. CDR3 DNA: TGTGCCAGCAGTTTCATGACAGGGCCCTATGGCTACACCTTC.

A few counts support this clone. The chain combines TRBV7-9 with TRBJ2-7, with 11 nucleotides matching TRBD2. V lost 3 bases to trimming and J lost 6 bases; unmatched junction nucleotides: 7. Germline V lookup: CDR1 SEHNR, CDR2 FQNEAQ (reference sequence). The CDR3 sequence is 15 residues long. The CDR3 bases are TGTGCCAGCAGCTTTGTAGCGGGAGGGCCGATCGAGCAGTACTTC. Its translation is CASSFVAGGPIEQYF.

This clone was counted between two and nine times. The genes are TRBV7-2 and TRBJ2-5, with D perhaps TRBD1 (5 bases). Germline loops: CDR1 SGHTA, CDR2 FQGNSA. Trimming removed 5 bases from V and 7 bases from J, with 8 bases in between. This CDR3 is 11 amino acids long. CDR3 region: CASSLGATQYF. In DNA, the CDR3 is TGTGCCAGCAGCCTTGGGGCGACCCAGTACTTC.

The rearrangement links TRBV27 to TRBJ1-4; 7 bases agree with TRBD1. Trimming removed 10 bases from V and 7 bases from J; junction bases left unmatched: 9. Germline-derived CDR1 and CDR2 are MNHEY and SMNVEV (reference sequence). The CDR3 has 13 residues. As DNA, the CDR3 is TGTGCCACCAGGGACAGTCAAGGTGAAAAACTGTTTTTT. Residues: CATRDSQGEKLFF.

The genes are TRBV5-1 and TRBJ2-3, with TRBD1 matching 12 bases. The CDR3 sequence is 18 residues long. CDR1 and CDR2 (germline): SGHRS, YFSETQ. V gave up 4 bases and J gave up 5 bases; unmatched junction bases: 14. The CDR3 region is CASSPDPPGQGAGDTQYF. The CDR3 bases are TGCGCCAGCAGCCCAGACCCCCCGGGACAGGGGGCCGGAGATACGCAGTATTTT.

The chain recombines TRBV7-9 with TRBJ2-7; 10 bases agree with TRBD1. CDR3 length: 14 amino acids. V gave up 6 bases and J gave up 4 bases; unmatched junction bases: 6. Germline lookup yields CDR1 SEHNR and CDR2 FQNEAQ (reference sequence). CDR3 protein: CASSRGQGGYEQYF. For the CDR3, the DNA is TGTGCCAGCAGTCGCGGACAGGGGGGTTACGAGCAGTACTTC.

CDR3 sequence: CASSRTGGFSSYEQYF. The CDR3 DNA follows: TGTGCCAGTAGTCGGACAGGGGGCTTCTCTTCCTACGAGCAGTACTTC. The chain combines TRBV19 with TRBJ2-7; 11 bases match TRBD1. Germline values: CDR1 LNHDA, CDR2 SQIVND (reference sequence). Unmatched junction bases numbered 7, after V lost 5 bases and J lost 1 base. CDR3 length equals 16 residues. The whole variable domain, filled in from reference TRBV19 and TRBJ2-7, reads DGGITQSPKYLFRKEGQNVTLSCEQNLNHDAMYWYRQDPGQGLRLIYYSQIVNDFQKGDIAEGYSVSREKKESFPLTVTSAQKNPTAFYLCASSRTGGFSSYEQYFGPGTRLTVT.

The chain couples TRBV7-9 to TRBJ1-1; a weak D match, TRBD1 (5 bases). From germline, CDR1 is SEHNR and CDR2 FQNEAQ (reference sequence). V was cut by 5 bases and J by 7 bases, with 11 bases left in between. The CDR3 sequence is 12 residues long. The CDR3 bases are TGTGCCAGCAGCCCCGGGACTGATGAAGCTTTCTTT. It yields the protein CASSPGTDEAFF.